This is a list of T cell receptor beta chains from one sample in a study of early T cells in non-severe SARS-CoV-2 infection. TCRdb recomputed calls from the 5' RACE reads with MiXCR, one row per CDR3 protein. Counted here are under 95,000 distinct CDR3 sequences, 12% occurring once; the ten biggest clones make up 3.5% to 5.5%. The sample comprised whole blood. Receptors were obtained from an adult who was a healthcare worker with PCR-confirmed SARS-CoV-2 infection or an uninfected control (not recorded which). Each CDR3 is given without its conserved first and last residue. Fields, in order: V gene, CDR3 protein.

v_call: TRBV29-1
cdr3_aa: STKQDTQY

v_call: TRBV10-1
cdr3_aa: ASSEPGQGAEQY

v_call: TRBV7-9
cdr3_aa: ASSFWAGSREKLF

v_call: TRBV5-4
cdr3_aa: ASSSTDGPEAF

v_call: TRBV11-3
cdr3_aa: ASSLFRGTAYEQY

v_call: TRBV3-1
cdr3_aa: ASSQEAGYQETQY

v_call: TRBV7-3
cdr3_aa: ASSYFGGGQETQY

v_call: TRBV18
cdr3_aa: ASSQGVPNQPQH

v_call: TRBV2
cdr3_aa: ASSQGNQPQH

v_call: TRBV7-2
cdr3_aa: ASSLSGGGNEKLF

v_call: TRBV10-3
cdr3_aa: ASGQEGYEQY

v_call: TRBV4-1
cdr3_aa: ASSQAGSGSATGELF

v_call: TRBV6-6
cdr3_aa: ASSTGTAYGYT

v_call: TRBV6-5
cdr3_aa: ASSPGMGDGYT

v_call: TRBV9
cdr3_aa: ASSVAGQIMNTEAF

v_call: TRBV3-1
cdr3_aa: ASSHLGQGLYNEQF

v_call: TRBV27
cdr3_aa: ASSVLTSGGASETQY

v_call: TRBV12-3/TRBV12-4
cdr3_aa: ASSPLEDRSTDTQY

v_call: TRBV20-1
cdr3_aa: SARDGQGKNTEAF

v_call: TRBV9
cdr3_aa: ASSVVGQGKEQF

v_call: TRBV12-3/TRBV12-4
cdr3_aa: ASRRDGSYNEQF

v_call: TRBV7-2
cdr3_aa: ASSVEIRGPYEQY

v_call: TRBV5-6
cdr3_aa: ASAATASGDEQF

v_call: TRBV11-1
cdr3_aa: ASWNRGTQY

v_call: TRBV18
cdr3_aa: ASSFAGPLSYEQY

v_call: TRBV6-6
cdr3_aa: ALNLPPRVRGQPQH

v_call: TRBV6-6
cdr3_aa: ASTTGLSSPLH

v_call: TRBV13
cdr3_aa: ASSSMTSGFYNEQF

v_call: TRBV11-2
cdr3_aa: ASSPRPREGEQF

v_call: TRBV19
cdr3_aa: ASGGRITDTQY

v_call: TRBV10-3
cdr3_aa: ASRIAGGETQY

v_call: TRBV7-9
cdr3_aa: ASSLTGAPTYGYT

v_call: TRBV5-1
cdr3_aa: ASSAIQGPDTQY

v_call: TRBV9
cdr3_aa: ASSVLAGPHNEQF

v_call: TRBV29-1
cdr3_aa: SGWNRFQETQY

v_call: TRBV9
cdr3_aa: ASSEGPQGSNSPLH

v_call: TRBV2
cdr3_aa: ASSLQGATDTQY

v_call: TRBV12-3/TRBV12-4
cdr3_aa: ASSRGAGIAYNEQF

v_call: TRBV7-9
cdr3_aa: ASSLVADANTGELF

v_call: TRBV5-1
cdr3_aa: ASSSPMADTQY

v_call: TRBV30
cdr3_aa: AWSPADPAGELF

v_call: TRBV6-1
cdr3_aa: ASSDWPTGELF